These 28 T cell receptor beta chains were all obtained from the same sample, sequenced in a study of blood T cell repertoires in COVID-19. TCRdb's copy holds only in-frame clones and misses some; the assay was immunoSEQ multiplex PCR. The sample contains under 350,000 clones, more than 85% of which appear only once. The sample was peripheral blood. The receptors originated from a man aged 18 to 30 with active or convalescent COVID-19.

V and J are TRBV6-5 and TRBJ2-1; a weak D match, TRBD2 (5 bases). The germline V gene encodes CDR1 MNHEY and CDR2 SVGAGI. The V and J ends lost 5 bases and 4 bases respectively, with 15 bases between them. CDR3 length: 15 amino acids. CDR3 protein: CASSNGLGSYNEQFF. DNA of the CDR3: TGTGCCAGCAGTAACGGACTGGGCTCATACAATGAGCAGTTCTTC.

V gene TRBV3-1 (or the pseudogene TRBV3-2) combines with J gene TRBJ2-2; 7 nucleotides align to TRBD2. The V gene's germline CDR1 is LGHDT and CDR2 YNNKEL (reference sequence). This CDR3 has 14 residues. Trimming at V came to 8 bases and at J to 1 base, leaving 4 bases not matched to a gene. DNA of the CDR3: TGTGCCAGCGAACTAGCGAAGAACACCGGGGAGCTGTTTTTT. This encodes CASELAKNTGELFF.

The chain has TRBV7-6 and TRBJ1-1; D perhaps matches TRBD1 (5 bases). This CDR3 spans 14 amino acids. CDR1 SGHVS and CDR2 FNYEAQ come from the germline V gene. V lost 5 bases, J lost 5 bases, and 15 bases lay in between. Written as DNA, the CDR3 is TGTGCCAGCAGCAAGGACACCCTGGGGACTGAAGCTTTCTTT. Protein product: CASSKDTLGTEAFF.

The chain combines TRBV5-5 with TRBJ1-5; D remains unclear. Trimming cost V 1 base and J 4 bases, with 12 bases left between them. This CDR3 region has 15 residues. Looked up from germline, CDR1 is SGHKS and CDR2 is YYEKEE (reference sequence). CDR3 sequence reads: CASSLWLSGNQPQHF. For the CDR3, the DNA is TGTGCCAGCAGCTTGTGGCTCTCCGGGAATCAGCCCCAGCATTTT.

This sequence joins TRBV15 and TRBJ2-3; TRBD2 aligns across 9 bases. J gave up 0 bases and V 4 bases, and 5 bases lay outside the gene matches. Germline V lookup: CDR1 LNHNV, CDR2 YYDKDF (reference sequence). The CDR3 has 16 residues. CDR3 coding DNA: TGTGCCACCAGCATCCGACTAGCGGCTAGCACAGATACGCAGTATTTT. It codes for CATSIRLAASTDTQYF. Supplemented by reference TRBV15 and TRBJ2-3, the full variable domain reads DAMVIQNPRYQVTQFGKPVTLSCSQTLNHNVMYWYQQKSSQAPKLLFHYYDKDFNNEADTPDNFQSRRPNTSFCFLDIRSPGLGDTAMYLCATSIRLAASTDTQYFGPGTRLTVL.

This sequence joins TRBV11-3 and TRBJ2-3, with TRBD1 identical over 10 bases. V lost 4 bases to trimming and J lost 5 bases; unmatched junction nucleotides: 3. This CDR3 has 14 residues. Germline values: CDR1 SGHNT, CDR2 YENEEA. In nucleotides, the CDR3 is TGTGCCAGCAGCTCAAGGACAGGGGGAGATACGCAGTATTTT. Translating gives CASSSRTGGDTQYF.

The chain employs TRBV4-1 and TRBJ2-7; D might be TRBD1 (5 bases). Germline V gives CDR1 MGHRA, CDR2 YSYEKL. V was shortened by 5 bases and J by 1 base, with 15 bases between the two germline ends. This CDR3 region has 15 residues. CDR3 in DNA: TGCGCCAGCAGCTCAAGCGAACAGGTTTCCTACGAGCAGTACTTC. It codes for CASSSSEQVSYEQYF.

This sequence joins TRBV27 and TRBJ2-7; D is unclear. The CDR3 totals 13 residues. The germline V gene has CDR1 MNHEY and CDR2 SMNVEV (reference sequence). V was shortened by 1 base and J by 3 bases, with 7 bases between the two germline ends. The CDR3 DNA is TGTGCCAGCAGTTTATGGGCAGACTACGAGCAGTACTTC. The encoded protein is CASSLWADYEQYF.

CDR3 sequence: CASSLKGDNEQFF. The CDR3 DNA follows: TGTGCCAGCAGCTTAAAGGGGGACAATGAGCAGTTCTTC. The V and J genes are TRBV7-3 and TRBJ2-1; possible D gene TRBD1, 6 bases. Germline V gene sequence: CDR1 SGHTA, CDR2 FQGTGA. The CDR3 consists of 13 residues. V lost 1 base, J lost 5 bases, and 6 bases lay in between.

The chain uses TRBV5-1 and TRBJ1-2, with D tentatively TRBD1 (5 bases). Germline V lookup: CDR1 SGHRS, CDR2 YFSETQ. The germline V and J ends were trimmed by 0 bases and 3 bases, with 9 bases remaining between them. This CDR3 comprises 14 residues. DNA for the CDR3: TGCGCCAGCAGCTTGGGAGTAGGGGACTATGGCTACACCTTC. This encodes CASSLGVGDYGYTF.

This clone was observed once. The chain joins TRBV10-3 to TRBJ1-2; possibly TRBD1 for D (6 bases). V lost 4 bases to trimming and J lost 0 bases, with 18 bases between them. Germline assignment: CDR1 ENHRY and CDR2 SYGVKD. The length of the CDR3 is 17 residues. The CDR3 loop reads CAISAQGSVLSNYGYTF. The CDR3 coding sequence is TGTGCCATCAGTGCCCAGGGGTCTGTTCTCTCTAACTATGGCTACACCTTC.

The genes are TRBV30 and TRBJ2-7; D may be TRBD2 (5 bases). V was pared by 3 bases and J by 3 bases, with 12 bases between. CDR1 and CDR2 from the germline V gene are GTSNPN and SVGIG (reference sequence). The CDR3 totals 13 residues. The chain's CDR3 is CAWRRPAGYEQYF. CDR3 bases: TGTGCCTGGAGAAGGCCGGCGGGCTACGAGCAGTACTTC.

The CDR3 coding sequence is TGTGCCAGCAGCTTGACTGACGGCGGCGAGCAGTACTTC. Its translation is CASSLTDGGEQYF. This sequence joins TRBV6-5 and TRBJ2-7, with no clear D. Germline CDR1 is MNHEY and CDR2 is SVGAGI. The CDR3 loop spans 13 amino acids. V was pared by 6 bases and J by 6 bases, with 15 bases between.

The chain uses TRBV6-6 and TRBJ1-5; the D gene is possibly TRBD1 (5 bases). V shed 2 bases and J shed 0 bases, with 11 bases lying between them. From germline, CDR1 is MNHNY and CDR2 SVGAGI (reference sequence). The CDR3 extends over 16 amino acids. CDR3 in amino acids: CASSYTDRYSNQPQHF. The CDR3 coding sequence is TGTGCCAGCAGTTACACCGACAGATATAGCAATCAGCCCCAGCATTTT.

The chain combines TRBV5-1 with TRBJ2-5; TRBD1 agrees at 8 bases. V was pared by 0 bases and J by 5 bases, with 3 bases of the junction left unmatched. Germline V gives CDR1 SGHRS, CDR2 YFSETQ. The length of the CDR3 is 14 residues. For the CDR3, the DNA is TGCGCCAGCAGCTTGGCAGGGGGCGAGGAGACCCAGTACTTC. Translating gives CASSLAGGEETQYF.

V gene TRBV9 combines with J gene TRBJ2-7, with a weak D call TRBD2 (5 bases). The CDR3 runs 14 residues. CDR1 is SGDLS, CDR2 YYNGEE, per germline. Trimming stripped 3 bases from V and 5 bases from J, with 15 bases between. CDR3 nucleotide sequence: TGTGCCAGCAGCGCCGGACGGGAAGGAGACGAGCAGTACTTC. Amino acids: CASSAGREGDEQYF.

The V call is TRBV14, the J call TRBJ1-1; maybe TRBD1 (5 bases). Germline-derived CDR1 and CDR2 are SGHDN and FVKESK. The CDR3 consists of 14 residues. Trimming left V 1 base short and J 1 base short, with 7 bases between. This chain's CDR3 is CASSQVRGNTEAFF. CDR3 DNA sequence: TGTGCCAGCAGCCAAGTTAGGGGGAACACTGAAGCTTTCTTT. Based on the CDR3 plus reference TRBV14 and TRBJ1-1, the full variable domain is EAGVTQFPSHSVIEKGQTVTLRCDPISGHDNLYWYRRVMGKEIKFLLHFVKESKQDESGMPNNRFLAERTGGTYSTLKVQPAELEDSGVYFCASSQVRGNTEAFFGQGTRLTVV.

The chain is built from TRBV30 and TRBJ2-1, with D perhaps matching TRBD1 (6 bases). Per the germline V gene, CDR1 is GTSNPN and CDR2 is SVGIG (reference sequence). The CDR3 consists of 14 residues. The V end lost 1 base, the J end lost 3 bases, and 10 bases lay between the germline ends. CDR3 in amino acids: CAWSEDSGYNEQFF. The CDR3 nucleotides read TGTGCCTGGAGTGAGGACAGCGGCTACAATGAGCAGTTCTTC. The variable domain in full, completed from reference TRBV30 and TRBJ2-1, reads SQTIHQWPATLVQPVGSPLSLECTVEGTSNPNLYWYRQAAGRGLQLLFYSVGIGQISSEVPQNLSASRPQDRQFILSSKKLLLSDSGFYLCAWSEDSGYNEQFFGPGTRLTVL.

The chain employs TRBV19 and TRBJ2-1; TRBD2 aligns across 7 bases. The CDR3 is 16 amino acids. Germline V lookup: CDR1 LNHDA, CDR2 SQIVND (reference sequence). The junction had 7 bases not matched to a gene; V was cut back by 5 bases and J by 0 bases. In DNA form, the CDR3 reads TGTGCCAGTAGTTTCTCGGGGGGTTACTCCTACAATGAGCAGTTCTTC. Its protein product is CASSFSGGYSYNEQFF.

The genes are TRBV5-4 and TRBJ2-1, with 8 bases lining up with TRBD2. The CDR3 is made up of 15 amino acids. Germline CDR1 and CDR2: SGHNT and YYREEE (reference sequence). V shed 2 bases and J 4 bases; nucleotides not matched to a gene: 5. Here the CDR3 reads CASSFPGGGYNEQFF. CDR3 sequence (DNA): TGTGCCAGCAGCTTCCCGGGGGGGGGTTACAATGAGCAGTTCTTC.

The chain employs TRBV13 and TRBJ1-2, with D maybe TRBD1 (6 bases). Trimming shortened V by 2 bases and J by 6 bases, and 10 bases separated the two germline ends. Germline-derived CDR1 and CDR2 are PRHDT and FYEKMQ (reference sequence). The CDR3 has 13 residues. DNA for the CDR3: TGTGCCAGCAGCTTAACACAGGGTGATGGCTACACCTTC. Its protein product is CASSLTQGDGYTF. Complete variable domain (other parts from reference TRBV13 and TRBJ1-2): AAGVIQSPRHLIKEKRETATLKCYPIPRHDTVYWYQQGPGQDPQFLISFYEKMQSDKGSIPDRFSAQQFSDYHSELNMSSLELGDSALYFCASSLTQGDGYTFGSGTRLTVV.

The CDR3 nucleotides read TGTGCCAGCAGCCTTACAGGGGACGCTTCACCCCTCCACTTT. Translating gives CASSLTGDASPLHF. The J gene is TRBJ1-6, the V gene TRBV7-9; TRBD1 matches at 7 bases. The CDR3 is made up of 14 amino acids. V dropped 5 bases and J dropped 9; count of bases not matched to a gene: 7. The germline V gene has CDR1 SEHNR and CDR2 FQNEAQ (reference sequence).

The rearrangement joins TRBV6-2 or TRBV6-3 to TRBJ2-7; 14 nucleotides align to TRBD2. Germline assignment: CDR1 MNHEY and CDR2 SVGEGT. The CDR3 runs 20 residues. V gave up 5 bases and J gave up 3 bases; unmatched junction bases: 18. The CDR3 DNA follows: TGTGCCAGCAGTCCCGGGCTGGGACTAGCGGGAGAAGGGTCCTACTACGAGCAGTACTTC. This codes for CASSPGLGLAGEGSYYEQYF.

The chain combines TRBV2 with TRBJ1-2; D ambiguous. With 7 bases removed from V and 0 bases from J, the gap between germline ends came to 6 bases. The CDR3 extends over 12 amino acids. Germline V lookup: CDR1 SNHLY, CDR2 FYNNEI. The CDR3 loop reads CASIPTNYGYTF. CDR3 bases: TGTGCCAGCATCCCCACTAACTATGGCTACACCTTC. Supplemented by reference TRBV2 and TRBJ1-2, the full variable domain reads EPEVTQTPSHQVTQMGQEVILRCVPISNHLYFYWYRQILGQKVEFLVSFYNNEISEKSEIFDDQFSVERPDGSNFTLKIRSTKLEDSAMYFCASIPTNYGYTFGSGTRLTVV.

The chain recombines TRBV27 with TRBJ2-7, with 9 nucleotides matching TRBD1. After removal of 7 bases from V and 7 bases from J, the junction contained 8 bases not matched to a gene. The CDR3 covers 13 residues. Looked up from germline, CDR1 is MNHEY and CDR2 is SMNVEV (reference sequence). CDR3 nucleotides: TGTGCCAGCAAAGACAGGACAGGGGATGAGCAGTACTTC. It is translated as CASKDRTGDEQYF.

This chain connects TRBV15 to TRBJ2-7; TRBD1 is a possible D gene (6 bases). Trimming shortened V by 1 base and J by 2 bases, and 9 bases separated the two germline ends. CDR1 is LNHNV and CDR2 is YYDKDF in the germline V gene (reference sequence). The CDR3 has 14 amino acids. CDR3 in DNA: TGTGCCACCAGCAGAGGACAGGTCCCCTACGAGCAGTACTTC. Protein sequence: CATSRGQVPYEQYF.

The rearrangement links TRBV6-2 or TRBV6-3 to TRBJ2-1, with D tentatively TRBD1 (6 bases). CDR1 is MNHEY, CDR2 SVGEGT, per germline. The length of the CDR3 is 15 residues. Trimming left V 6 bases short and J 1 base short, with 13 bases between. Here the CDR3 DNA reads TGTGCCAGCAGCATCGGACAGAAATCCTACAATGAGCAGTTCTTC. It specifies CASSIGQKSYNEQFF.

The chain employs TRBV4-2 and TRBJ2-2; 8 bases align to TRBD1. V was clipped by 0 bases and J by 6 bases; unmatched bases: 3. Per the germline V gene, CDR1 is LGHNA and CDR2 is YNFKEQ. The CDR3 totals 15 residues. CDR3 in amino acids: CASSQDRGLPGELFF. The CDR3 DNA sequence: TGTGCCAGCAGCCAAGACAGGGGGCTCCCCGGGGAGCTGTTTTTT.